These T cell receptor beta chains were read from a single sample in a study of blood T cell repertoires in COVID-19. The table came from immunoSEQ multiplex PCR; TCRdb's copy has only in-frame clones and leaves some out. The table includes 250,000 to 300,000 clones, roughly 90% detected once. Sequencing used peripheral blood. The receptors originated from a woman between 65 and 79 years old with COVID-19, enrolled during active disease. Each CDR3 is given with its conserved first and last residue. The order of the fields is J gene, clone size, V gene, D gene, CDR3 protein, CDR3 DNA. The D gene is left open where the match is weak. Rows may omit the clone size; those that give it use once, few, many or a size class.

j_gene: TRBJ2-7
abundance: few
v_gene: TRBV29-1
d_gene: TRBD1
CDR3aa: CSFGRGGGLHEQYF
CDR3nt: TGCAGCTTCGGAAGAGGGGGCGGCCTCCACGAGCAGTACTTC

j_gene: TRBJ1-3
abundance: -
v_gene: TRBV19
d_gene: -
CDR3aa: CASSSSSRQGNTIYF
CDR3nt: TGTGCCAGTAGTTCGAGCAGCAGGCAAGGAAACACCATATATTTT

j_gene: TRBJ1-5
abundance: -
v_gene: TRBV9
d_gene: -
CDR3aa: CASSVAGANNQPQHF
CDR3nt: TGTGCCAGCAGCGTAGCTGGGGCCAACAATCAGCCCCAGCATTTT

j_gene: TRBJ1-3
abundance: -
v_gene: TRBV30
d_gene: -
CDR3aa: CAWRAPSGNTIYF
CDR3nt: TGTGCCTGGAGGGCCCCGTCTGGAAACACCATATATTTT

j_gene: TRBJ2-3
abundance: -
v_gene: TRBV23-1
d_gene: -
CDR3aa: CASSCLADTQYF
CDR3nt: TGCGCCAGCAGCTGTCTAGCGGATACGCAGTATTTT

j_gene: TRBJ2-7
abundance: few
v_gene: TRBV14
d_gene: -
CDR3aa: CASSWTRENYEQYF
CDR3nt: TGTGCCAGCAGCTGGACGAGGGAAAACTACGAGCAGTACTTC

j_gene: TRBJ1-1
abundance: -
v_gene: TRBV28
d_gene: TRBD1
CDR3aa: CASTFPTSGGAFF
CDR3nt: TGTGCCAGCACTTTCCCCACCTCAGGGGGAGCTTTCTTT

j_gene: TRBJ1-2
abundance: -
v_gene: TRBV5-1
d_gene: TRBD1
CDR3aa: CASSFGTGYGYTF
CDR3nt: TGCGCCAGCAGCTTCGGGACAGGCTATGGCTACACCTTC

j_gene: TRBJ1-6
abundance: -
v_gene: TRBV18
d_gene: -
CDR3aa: CASSPLGNDGGNSPLHF
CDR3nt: TGTGCCAGCTCACCATTAGGTAATGACGGGGGTAATTCACCCCTCCACTTT

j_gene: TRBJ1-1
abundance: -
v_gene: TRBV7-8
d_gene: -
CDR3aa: CASSLEAQGYTEAFF
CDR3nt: TGTGCCAGCAGCTTAGAGGCACAGGGTTACACTGAAGCTTTCTTT

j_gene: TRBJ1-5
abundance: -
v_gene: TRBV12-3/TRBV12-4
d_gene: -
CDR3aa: CASGGVNQPQHF
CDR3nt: TGTGCCAGCGGCGGAGTCAATCAGCCCCAGCATTTT

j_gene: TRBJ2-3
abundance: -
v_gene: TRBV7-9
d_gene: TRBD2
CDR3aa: CASSLGLATTDTQYF
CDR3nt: TGTGCCAGCAGCTTAGGACTAGCAACCACCGATACGCAGTATTTT

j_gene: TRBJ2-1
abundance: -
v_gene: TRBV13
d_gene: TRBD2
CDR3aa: CASSLGLAGDNEQFF
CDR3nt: TGTGCCAGCAGCTTAGGACTAGCGGGGGACAATGAGCAGTTCTTC

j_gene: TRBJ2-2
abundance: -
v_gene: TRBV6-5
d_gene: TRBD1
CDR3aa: CASSTDRGTGELFF
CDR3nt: TGTGCCAGCAGCACCGACAGGGGAACCGGGGAGCTGTTTTTT

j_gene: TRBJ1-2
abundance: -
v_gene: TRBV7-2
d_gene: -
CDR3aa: CASSHSTRGDGYTF
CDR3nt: TGTGCCAGCAGCCACTCTACTCGGGGGGATGGCTACACCTTC

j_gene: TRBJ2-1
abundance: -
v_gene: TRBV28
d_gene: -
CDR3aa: CASSLARGGNEQFF
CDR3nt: TGTGCCAGCAGTTTAGCCAGGGGTGGCAATGAGCAGTTCTTC

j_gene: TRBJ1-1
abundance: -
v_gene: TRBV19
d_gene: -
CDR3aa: CATTQGMNTEAFF
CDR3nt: TGTGCCACAACCCAGGGGATGAACACTGAAGCTTTCTTT

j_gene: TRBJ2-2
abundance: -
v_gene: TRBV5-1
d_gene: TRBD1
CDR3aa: CASSLQGENTGELFF
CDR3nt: TGCGCCAGCAGCTTGCAGGGGGAGAACACCGGGGAGCTGTTTTTT